This TCR beta chain emerged from a study of relationships among human T cell subsets. Pooled CD4+ and CD8+ T cells were bead-selected with anti-CD45RA to get naive and transitional cells. From mRNA, alpha and beta CDR3 regions were amplified using semiquantitative ARM-PCR. In ARM-PCR, communal superprimers followed tagged nested gene-specific primers for exponential amplification. TCRdb reanalysed the multiplex PCR reads using MiXCR and keeps one entry per CDR3 protein. The sample carries 7,000 to 9,500 distinct CDR3 sequences, almost 70% recorded once. The clonotype was recovered from a man aged 40-50 years in good health. The specimen was naive and transitional (CD45RA+) T cells sorted from blood.

Here the CDR3 DNA reads TGTGCCATCAGTGTCACGGGCACCTACGAGCAGTACTTC. This translates into CAISVTGTYEQYF. The chain recombines TRBV10-3 with TRBJ2-7; D not resolved. The CDR3 length is 13 residues. The V and J ends lost 4 bases and 2 bases respectively, with 9 bases between them. Germline V gene lookup returns CDR1 ENHRY and CDR2 SYGVKD.